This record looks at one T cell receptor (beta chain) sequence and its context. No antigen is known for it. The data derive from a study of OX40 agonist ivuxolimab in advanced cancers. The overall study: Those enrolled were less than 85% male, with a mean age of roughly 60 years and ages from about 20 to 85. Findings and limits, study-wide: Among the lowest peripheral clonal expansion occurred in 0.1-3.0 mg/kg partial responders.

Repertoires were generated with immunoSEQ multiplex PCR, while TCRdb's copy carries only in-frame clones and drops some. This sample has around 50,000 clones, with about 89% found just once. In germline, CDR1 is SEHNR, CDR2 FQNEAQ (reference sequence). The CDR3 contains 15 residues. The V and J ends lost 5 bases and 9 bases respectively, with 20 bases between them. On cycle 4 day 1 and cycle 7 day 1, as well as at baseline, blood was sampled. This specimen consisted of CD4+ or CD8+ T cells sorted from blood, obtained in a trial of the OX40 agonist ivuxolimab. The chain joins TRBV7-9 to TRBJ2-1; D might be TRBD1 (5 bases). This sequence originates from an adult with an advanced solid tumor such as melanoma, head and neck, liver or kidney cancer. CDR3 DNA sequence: TGTGCCAGCAGCAACAACCTGGGGCCTACGGGTGAGCAGTTCTTC. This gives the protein CASSNNLGPTGEQFF.